The 14 T cell receptor beta chains given below trace back to one sample, sequenced in a study of CD8 T cells in ankylosing spondylitis. TCRdb redid the calling of the 5' RACE reads with MiXCR, one entry per CDR3 protein. There are 300,000 to 400,000 distinct CDR3 sequences in the sample; approximately 22% occur only once, and approximately 14% lies in the top ten. Source material: blood, either unsorted or a sorted T cell fraction (not recorded which). These receptors were taken from a male donor with ankylosing spondylitis or in good health (not recorded which).

There are a few counts of this clonotype. The CDR3 loop is CASSAWTGVNEQFF. The CDR3 nucleotides are TGTGCCAGCAGCGCCTGGACAGGGGTCAATGAGCAGTTCTTC. This sequence joins TRBV7-8 and TRBJ2-1; TRBD1 matches at 9 bases. The CDR3 runs to 14 residues. Trimming cost V 5 bases and J 6 bases; bases outside gene matches: 5. CDR1 SGHVS and CDR2 FQNEAQ come from the germline V gene.

The V and J genes are TRBV3-1 and TRBJ2-3, with unresolved D. V was shortened by 0 bases and J by 5 bases, with 9 bases between the two germline ends. This CDR3 contains 14 residues. Germline V gene data show CDR1 as LGHDT and CDR2 as YNNKEL (reference sequence). The CDR3 nucleotides are TGTGCCAGCAGCCAAGAAGGGCTTCGAGATACGCAGTATTTT. It is translated as CASSQEGLRDTQYF.

This clonotype was counted between two and nine times. J is TRBJ2-1 and V is TRBV2, with TRBD2 matching over 8 bases. Per the germline V gene, CDR1 is SNHLY and CDR2 is FYNNEI. This CDR3 has 15 amino acids. After removal of 2 bases from V and 2 bases from J, the junction contained 2 bases not matched to a gene. CDR3: CASSEQRETYNEQFF. The CDR3 DNA follows: TGTGCCAGCAGTGAACAGCGGGAGACCTACAATGAGCAGTTCTTC.

This chain joins TRBV12-3 or TRBV12-4 and TRBJ1-1, with unresolved D. Trimming removed 4 bases at V and 2 bases at J, with 8 bases between. This CDR3 region has 13 residues. CDR3 bases: TGTGCCAGCAGTTCCCAGACAAACACTGAAGCTTTCTTT. Protein: CASSSQTNTEAFF.

The rearrangement links TRBV28 to TRBJ2-5; D ambiguous. Germline loops: CDR1 MDHEN, CDR2 SYDVKM. Trimming removed 7 bases at V and 4 bases at J, with 10 bases between. The CDR3 is 12 residues long. The CDR3 DNA sequence: TGTGCCAGCATTCGGGCAGGAGAGACCCAGTACTTC. Translation gives CASIRAGETQYF.

As to this clonotype: One end of the junction does not line up with germline, which may come from a read error. The rearrangement links TRBV13 to TRBJ2-7, with TRBD1 matching over 9 bases. The CDR3 contains 17 residues. CDR1 is PRHDT and CDR2 is FYEKMQ in the germline V gene (reference sequence). CDR3 residues: CASSLGLIGQGLLRQDF. The DNA of the CDR3 is TGTGCCAGCAGCTTAGGCCTTATCGGACAGGGGCTCTTGCGGCAGGACTTC.

The chain recombines TRBV12-3 or TRBV12-4 with TRBJ1-5, with a weak D call TRBD1 (6 bases). V lost 7 bases and J 2 bases, leaving 15 bases between the germline ends. The CDR3 is made up of 15 amino acids. The CDR3 region has the DNA TGTGCCAGCACCCAGGGGATCGCGGGCAATCAGCCCCAGCATTTT. It translates to CASTQGIAGNQPQHF.

This chain connects TRBV5-6 to TRBJ2-1; D is undetermined. The CDR3 contains 11 residues. V was shortened by 0 bases and J by 15 bases, with 10 bases between the two germline ends. CDR1 is SGHDT and CDR2 is YYEEEE in the germline V gene. CDR3 in amino acids: CASSLGAAMFF. The CDR3 coding sequence is TGTGCCAGCAGCTTGGGGGCAGCGATGTTCTTC.

This rearrangement joins TRBV28 to TRBJ1-1; no clear D. Germline values: CDR1 MDHEN, CDR2 SYDVKM. The CDR3 sequence is 14 residues long. V lost 2 bases and J lost 8, with 15 bases in between. CDR3 region: CASSLEGRRAEAFF. The CDR3 region has the DNA TGTGCCAGCAGTTTAGAGGGCCGCCGCGCCGAAGCTTTCTTT.

There are a few counts of this clonotype. The chain is built from TRBV6-1 and TRBJ2-1, with TRBD1 identical over 10 bases. Germline values: CDR1 MNHNS, CDR2 SASEGT. CDR3 length: 15 amino acids. V lost 9 bases and J lost 7; bases outside the gene matches: 12. The DNA of the CDR3 is TGTGCCAGTGTAGCCGGGACAGGGGTTTCAAATGAGCAGTTCTTC. Residues: CASVAGTGVSNEQFF.

The chain is built from TRBV12-3 or TRBV12-4 and TRBJ2-6; no clear D. This CDR3 has 15 residues. V was shortened by 0 bases and J by 7 bases, with 10 bases between the two germline ends. CDR3 residues: CASSLALRKANVLTF. The CDR3 DNA is TGTGCCAGCAGTTTAGCGCTCAGGAAAGCCAACGTCCTGACTTTC.

V gene TRBV29-1 combines with J gene TRBJ2-5; tentative D call: TRBD2 (6 bases). V lost 5 bases and J 4 bases, leaving 17 bases between the germline ends. From germline, CDR1 is SQVTM and CDR2 ANQGSEA. The CDR3 has 14 amino acids. CDR3 in amino acids: CSVPEGMGGETQYF. The CDR3, as DNA: TGCAGCGTTCCGGAGGGAATGGGTGGAGAGACCCAGTACTTC.

This chain joins TRBV11-2 and TRBJ2-1; the match to TRBD2 covers 10 bases. Germline V gene sequence: CDR1 SGHAT, CDR2 FQNNGV. V trimming: 4 bases; J trimming: 4 bases; junction bases outside the gene matches: 10. The CDR3 extends over 17 amino acids. The CDR3 nucleotides read TGTGCCAGCAGCTCCTGGATGGCTAGCGGGGGTTACAATGAGCAGTTCTTC. Protein product: CASSSWMASGGYNEQFF.

The V gene is TRBV6-5, the J gene TRBJ1-4, with no clear D. The CDR3 has 19 amino acids. V was pared by 0 bases and J by 3 bases, with 20 bases between. Germline values: CDR1 MNHEY, CDR2 SVGAGI. In DNA form, the CDR3 reads TGTGCCAGCAGTTACTCGATCTTCGGGCCTACTGGTCCTAATGAAAAACTGTTTTTT. This codes for CASSYSIFGPTGPNEKLFF.